These T cell receptor beta chains were read from a single sample in a study of blood T cells in healthy people across ages. TCRdb analysed the 5' RACE reads with MiXCR anew, one entry per CDR3 protein. The sample contains about 510,000 distinct CDR3 sequences, over 25% of which appear only once. The sample was also linked to a second study, of T cells of mothers and their children.

What was sequenced was blood. The receptors stem from a boy between 2 and 15 years old in good health. CDR3s include the opening cysteine and the closing phenylalanine or tryptophan. A D gene is named only where the DNA matches it firmly. Size is omitted from some rows. Given values are once, few, many or a class for expanded clones.

clone size: NA
V gene: TRBV7-2
D gene: TRBD2
J gene: TRBJ2-1
CDR3 protein: CASSLVWSSGRADEQFF
CDR3 DNA: TGTGCCAGCAGCTTAGTTTGGAGTAGCGGGAGGGCCGATGAGCAGTTCTTC

clone size: few
V gene: TRBV5-1
D gene: NA
J gene: TRBJ1-1
CDR3 protein: CASSLTRDSRRAFF
CDR3 DNA: TGCGCCAGCAGCTTGACCCGGGACTCAAGGAGGGCTTTCTTT

clone size: NA
V gene: TRBV6-5
D gene: NA
J gene: TRBJ2-3
CDR3 protein: CASSSLRTEAFF
CDR3 DNA: TGTGCCAGCAGTTCGCTGAGGACTGAAGCCTTCTTT

clone size: NA
V gene: TRBV7-9
D gene: TRBD1
J gene: TRBJ2-2
CDR3 protein: CASSPRDRNTGELFF
CDR3 DNA: TGTGCCAGCAGCCCCCGGGACAGGAACACCGGGGAGCTGTTTTTT

clone size: few
V gene: TRBV15
D gene: NA
J gene: TRBJ1-3
CDR3 protein: CATSRDIIEEDGNTIYF
CDR3 DNA: TGTGCCACCAGCAGAGATATCATTGAGGAGGACGGGAACACCATATATTTT

clone size: NA
V gene: TRBV3-1
D gene: TRBD1
J gene: TRBJ1-1
CDR3 protein: CASSLQGEMNTEAFF
CDR3 DNA: TGTGCCAGCAGCCTCCAGGGGGAGATGAACACTGAAGCTTTCTTT

clone size: NA
V gene: TRBV6-5
D gene: NA
J gene: TRBJ2-7
CDR3 protein: CASRRDGSEQYF
CDR3 DNA: TGTGCCAGCAGACGCGACGGGAGTGAGCAGTACTTC

clone size: few
V gene: TRBV5-6
D gene: TRBD2
J gene: TRBJ2-2
CDR3 protein: CVSSLSPGGPGELFF
CDR3 DNA: TGTGTCAGCAGCTTGAGCCCGGGAGGTCCCGGGGAGCTGTTTTTT

clone size: NA
V gene: TRBV10-3
D gene: TRBD1
J gene: TRBJ1-6
CDR3 protein: CAISESRDRDSPPHF
CDR3 DNA: TGTGCCATCAGTGAGTCCCGGGACAGGGACTCACCCCCCCACTTT

clone size: NA
V gene: TRBV7-2
D gene: TRBD2
J gene: TRBJ2-3
CDR3 protein: CASSLVGGRAPDTQYF
CDR3 DNA: TGTGCCAGCAGCTTAGTGGGCGGGAGGGCCCCAGATACGCAGTATTTT

clone size: NA
V gene: TRBV27
D gene: NA
J gene: TRBJ2-1
CDR3 protein: CACSWGRDSYNEQFF
CDR3 DNA: TGTGCCTGCAGCTGGGGGCGGGACTCCTACAATGAGCAGTTCTTC

clone size: NA
V gene: TRBV24-1
D gene: NA
J gene: TRBJ2-1
CDR3 protein: CATSDFPGDEQFF
CDR3 DNA: TGTGCCACCAGTGATTTCCCCGGCGATGAGCAGTTCTTC

clone size: NA
V gene: TRBV20-1
D gene: NA
J gene: TRBJ2-3
CDR3 protein: CSANSRQSVMNTQYF
CDR3 DNA: TGCAGTGCTAACTCCCGACAGTCTGTCATGAATACGCAGTATTTT

clone size: NA
V gene: TRBV30
D gene: NA
J gene: TRBJ1-5
CDR3 protein: CAWSSRGNQPQHF
CDR3 DNA: TGTGCCTGGAGTTCGAGGGGGAATCAGCCCCAGCATTTT

clone size: once
V gene: TRBV7-9
D gene: NA
J gene: TRBJ2-5
CDR3 protein: CASSVSTGETQSF
CDR3 DNA: TGTGCCAGCAGCGTGTCTACGGGGGAGACCCAGTCCTTC

clone size: few
V gene: TRBV7-9
D gene: NA
J gene: TRBJ2-1
CDR3 protein: CASSLARLTRAVYNEQFF
CDR3 DNA: TGTGCCAGCAGCTTAGCCAGGCTTACGAGGGCTGTCTACAATGAGCAGTTCTTC

clone size: NA
V gene: TRBV6-5
D gene: TRBD1
J gene: TRBJ2-1
CDR3 protein: CASSYHRDRAYNEQFF
CDR3 DNA: TGTGCCAGCAGTTACCACCGGGACAGGGCGTACAATGAGCAGTTCTTC

clone size: few
V gene: TRBV27
D gene: NA
J gene: TRBJ1-2
CDR3 protein: CASNGGYGYTF
CDR3 DNA: TGTGCCAGCAACGGGGGCTATGGCTACACCTTC

clone size: NA
V gene: TRBV27
D gene: NA
J gene: TRBJ2-7
CDR3 protein: CASSLSASSYEQYF
CDR3 DNA: TGTGCCAGCAGTTTAAGCGCAAGCTCCTACGAGCAGTACTTC

clone size: few
V gene: TRBV4-3
D gene: TRBD1
J gene: TRBJ1-2
CDR3 protein: CASSQALWTGGLGYTF
CDR3 DNA: TGCGCCAGCAGCCAAGCCCTATGGACAGGGGGGCTAGGCTACACCTTC

clone size: few
V gene: TRBV25-1
D gene: NA
J gene: TRBJ2-5
CDR3 protein: CASQGASETQYF
CDR3 DNA: TGTGCCAGTCAGGGTGCTTCAGAGACCCAGTACTTC

clone size: few
V gene: TRBV20-1
D gene: NA
J gene: TRBJ2-1
CDR3 protein: CSARDGGIADNEQFF
CDR3 DNA: TGCAGTGCTAGAGATGGGGGAATAGCGGACAATGAGCAGTTCTTC

clone size: few
V gene: TRBV5-1
D gene: NA
J gene: TRBJ2-1
CDR3 protein: CASSFKAGNEQFF
CDR3 DNA: TGCGCCAGCAGCTTCAAAGCGGGCAATGAGCAGTTCTTC

clone size: few
V gene: TRBV6-1
D gene: NA
J gene: TRBJ2-7
CDR3 protein: CASSGGGFFYEQYF
CDR3 DNA: TGTGCCAGCAGTGGAGGGGGGTTTTTCTACGAGCAGTACTTC

clone size: few
V gene: TRBV6-6
D gene: NA
J gene: TRBJ2-4
CDR3 protein: CASTTAWGVAKNIQYF
CDR3 DNA: TGTGCCAGCACCACTGCGTGGGGGGTAGCCAAAAACATTCAGTACTTC

clone size: few
V gene: TRBV3-1
D gene: TRBD2
J gene: TRBJ2-7
CDR3 protein: CASSQEPGLAFYEQYF
CDR3 DNA: TGTGCCAGCAGCCAAGAACCGGGACTAGCGTTCTACGAGCAGTACTTC

clone size: few
V gene: TRBV9
D gene: NA
J gene: TRBJ2-7
CDR3 protein: CASSVAGAPDEQYF
CDR3 DNA: TGTGCCAGCAGCGTAGCAGGAGCCCCCGACGAGCAGTACTTC

clone size: NA
V gene: TRBV7-9
D gene: NA
J gene: TRBJ1-4
CDR3 protein: CASSLGGTLAEKLFF
CDR3 DNA: TGTGCCAGCAGCTTAGGGGGGACCTTAGCTGAAAAACTGTTTTTT

clone size: few
V gene: TRBV28
D gene: TRBD1
J gene: TRBJ2-1
CDR3 protein: CASSGIIQGAYNEQFF
CDR3 DNA: TGTGCCAGCAGCGGGATTATACAGGGGGCCTACAATGAGCAGTTCTTC

clone size: NA
V gene: TRBV7-2
D gene: TRBD2
J gene: TRBJ2-3
CDR3 protein: CASVLAGGPTDTQYF
CDR3 DNA: TGTGCCAGCGTACTAGCGGGGGGGCCCACAGATACGCAGTATTTT

clone size: NA
V gene: TRBV30
D gene: NA
J gene: TRBJ2-6
CDR3 protein: CAWSTGSGANVLTF
CDR3 DNA: TGTGCCTGGAGTACAGGGTCAGGGGCCAACGTCCTGACTTTC

clone size: NA
V gene: TRBV20-1
D gene: NA
J gene: TRBJ2-7
CDR3 protein: CSASLGHGAGYEQYF
CDR3 DNA: TGCAGTGCTAGTTTGGGACACGGGGCCGGGTACGAGCAGTACTTC

clone size: many
V gene: TRBV21-1
D gene: NA
J gene: TRBJ2-7
CDR3 protein: CASTLPPRQGLGTTTYEQYF
CDR3 DNA: TGTGCCAGCACCTTACCTCCGCGACAAGGCCTCGGGACGACCACCTACGAGCAGTACTTC